This is a list of T cell receptor beta chains from one sample in a study of identical twins. TCRdb re-called the 5' RACE reads through MiXCR, storing one row per CDR3 protein. The sample lists 400,000 to 500,000 distinct CDR3 sequences, 14% occurring once. Separately, the same data were catalogued under a study of yellow fever vaccine responses in identical twins.

The sequenced sample consisted of CD4+ T cells sorted from blood. Receptors originate from a woman between 18 and 30 years old in good health. Each CDR3 is given with its conserved first and last residue. A D gene is named only where the DNA matches it firmly. The listing skips clone size in some rows; elsewhere it reads once, few, many or a size class.

v_gene	d_gene	abundance	j_gene	CDR3aa	CDR3nt
TRBV5-4	NA	few	TRBJ2-1	CASSLTLSSNEQFF	TGTGCCAGCAGCTTGACGCTTAGCTCCAATGAGCAGTTCTTC
TRBV4-3	NA	few	TRBJ2-3	CASSLSGTKNTDTQYF	TGCGCCAGCAGCCTTTCCGGGACCAAAAACACAGATACGCAGTATTTT
TRBV20-1	NA	NA	TRBJ1-1	CSATQGNTEAFF	TGCAGTGCGACGCAGGGAAACACTGAAGCTTTCTTT
TRBV7-9	NA	NA	TRBJ2-5	CASSFSPETQYF	TGTGCCAGCAGCTTTTCTCCAGAGACCCAGTACTTC
TRBV12-3/TRBV12-4	TRBD2	many	TRBJ2-3	CASSLSSGGRTDTQYF	TGTGCCAGCAGTTTATCTAGCGGGGGGAGGACAGATACGCAGTATTTT
TRBV12-3/TRBV12-4	NA	NA	TRBJ2-7	CASSFSRWSEQYF	TGTGCCAGCAGTTTTTCTAGGTGGAGCGAGCAGTACTTC
TRBV7-2	TRBD1	many	TRBJ2-1	CASSPGGTGGRVQFF	TGTGCCAGCAGCCCTGGCGGGACAGGGGGTCGTGTGCAGTTCTTC
TRBV10-3	TRBD1	few	TRBJ1-1	CAISESTRLQRDRKAFF	TGTGCCATCAGTGAGTCGACTCGTTTGCAACGGGACAGAAAAGCTTTCTTT
TRBV28	TRBD1	NA	TRBJ1-1	CASSNRGGEAFF	TGTGCCAGCTCGAACAGGGGCGGTGAAGCTTTCTTT
TRBV6-1	TRBD1	NA	TRBJ2-1	CASTMGQAQLNEQFF	TGTGCCAGCACCATGGGACAGGCCCAACTCAATGAGCAGTTCTTC
TRBV12-3/TRBV12-4	NA	few	TRBJ1-5	CASTSGGAAQPQHF	TGTGCCAGCACCTCTGGGGGAGCGGCTCAGCCCCAGCATTTT
TRBV29-1	TRBD2	NA	TRBJ2-7	CSYRGGTEQYF	TGCAGCTACCGGGGGGGCACGGAGCAGTACTTC
TRBV30	NA	few	TRBJ2-6	CAWTYDSGANVLTF	TGTGCCTGGACTTACGATTCTGGGGCCAACGTCCTGACTTTC
TRBV4-3	TRBD2	NA	TRBJ2-1	CASSQGGESWDEQFF	TGCGCCAGCAGCCAGGGAGGGGAATCTTGGGATGAGCAGTTCTTC
TRBV20-1	NA	few	TRBJ2-2	CSARDSGGGTGELFF	TGCAGTGCTAGAGACTCTGGGGGTGGGACCGGGGAGCTGTTTTTT
TRBV20-1	TRBD2	few	TRBJ2-1	CSARDPREFYNEQFF	TGCAGTGCTAGAGATCCGCGGGAGTTCTACAATGAGCAGTTCTTC
TRBV5-5	NA	many	TRBJ2-2	CASSLVNLNTGELFF	TGTGCCAGCAGCTTGGTGAACCTGAACACCGGGGAGCTGTTTTTT
TRBV7-6	NA	few	TRBJ1-1	CASSLGLGENTEAFF	TGTGCCAGCAGCTTAGGGTTGGGGGAGAACACTGAAGCTTTCTTT
TRBV7-2	NA	NA	TRBJ1-2	CASSPERLYGYTF	TGTGCCAGCAGCCCGGAGCGGCTCTATGGCTACACCTTC
TRBV5-1	NA	NA	TRBJ2-2	CASSILEVAGELFF	TGCGCCAGCAGCATTCTAGAGGTTGCCGGGGAGCTGTTTTTT
TRBV5-1	NA	few	TRBJ1-1	CASSPGVLNTEAFF	TGCGCCAGTTCCCCCGGGGTCCTGAACACTGAAGCTTTCTTT
TRBV12-3/TRBV12-4	NA	many	TRBJ1-2	CASSNSGGRGYTF	TGTGCCAGCAGCAATTCGGGGGGACGGGGCTACACCTTC
TRBV27	NA	few	TRBJ2-2	CASSLGPDTGRVGELFF	TGTGCCAGCAGTTTAGGTCCGGACACGGGTCGAGTCGGGGAGCTGTTTTTT
TRBV7-9	TRBD2	NA	TRBJ2-1	CASSYISAGGPNEQFF	TGTGCCAGCAGCTACATCAGCGCGGGAGGGCCTAATGAGCAGTTCTTC
TRBV12-3/TRBV12-4	NA	many	TRBJ1-5	CASSLLPRSAQHF	TGTGCCAGCAGCCTACTCCCGCGATCAGCCCAGCATTTT
TRBV20-1	NA	many	TRBJ1-1	CSAGGLNTEAFF	TGCAGTGCTGGCGGGCTCAACACTGAAGCTTTCTTT
TRBV7-9	TRBD1	NA	TRBJ1-2	CASSPRGLGYTF	TGTGCCAGCAGCCCCAGGGGGCTTGGCTACACCTTC
TRBV7-2	NA	NA	TRBJ2-7	CASSLPQSSYEQYF	TGTGCCAGCAGCTTACCCCAGAGCTCCTACGAGCAGTACTTC
TRBV5-1	TRBD2	few	TRBJ2-1	CASSLVRGGTSGSNEQFF	TGCGCCAGCAGCTTGGTACGAGGGGGGACTAGCGGGAGTAATGAGCAGTTCTTC
TRBV29-1	NA	few	TRBJ1-1	CSVEAGLNTEAFF	TGCAGCGTTGAAGCAGGGCTTAACACTGAAGCTTTCTTT
TRBV3-1	TRBD2	many	TRBJ2-1	CASSPLAGPYNEQFF	TGTGCCAGCAGCCCACTAGCGGGGCCCTACAATGAGCAGTTCTTC
TRBV12-3/TRBV12-4	TRBD1	NA	TRBJ2-1	CASSPLTGNEQFF	TGTGCCAGCAGTCCCCTGACAGGGAATGAGCAGTTCTTC
TRBV28	NA	NA	TRBJ1-6	CASFSGVGSPLHF	TGTGCCAGCTTCTCAGGAGTAGGCTCACCCCTCCACTTT
TRBV5-1	TRBD1	many	TRBJ1-4	CASSYGQGGTNEKLFF	TGCGCCAGCAGCTACGGACAGGGCGGAACTAATGAAAAACTGTTTTTT
TRBV5-1	NA	NA	TRBJ2-3	CASSLWGVTDTQYF	TGCGCCAGCAGCTTGTGGGGGGTGACAGATACGCAGTATTTT
TRBV5-1	NA	NA	TRBJ2-2	CASSLDLGLSTGELFF	TGCGCCAGCAGCTTGGACCTAGGTCTTTCCACCGGGGAGCTGTTTTTT
TRBV7-2	TRBD1	few	TRBJ2-7	CASSRGQPSYEQYF	TGTGCCAGCAGCAGGGGACAGCCCTCCTACGAGCAGTACTTC
TRBV7-2	NA	NA	TRBJ2-2	CASSVGGTGYTGELFF	TGTGCCAGCAGCGTCGGGGGGACAGGATACACCGGGGAGCTGTTTTTT
TRBV5-1	NA	NA	TRBJ2-2	CASSPTSLPTGELFF	TGCGCCAGCAGCCCGACTAGTCTTCCAACCGGGGAGCTGTTTTTT
TRBV14	NA	few	TRBJ2-3	CASSQPSAIGQYF	TGTGCCAGCAGCCAACCCTCAGCGATCGGGCAGTATTTT
TRBV6-5	TRBD1	few	TRBJ1-5	CASSSTGGPSSNQPQHF	TGTGCCAGCAGTTCGACAGGGGGGCCCTCTAGCAATCAGCCCCAGCATTTT
TRBV5-5	NA	few	TRBJ1-2	CASSLIDRTRNYGYTF	TGTGCCAGCAGCTTGATCGACAGGACTCGTAACTATGGCTACACCTTC